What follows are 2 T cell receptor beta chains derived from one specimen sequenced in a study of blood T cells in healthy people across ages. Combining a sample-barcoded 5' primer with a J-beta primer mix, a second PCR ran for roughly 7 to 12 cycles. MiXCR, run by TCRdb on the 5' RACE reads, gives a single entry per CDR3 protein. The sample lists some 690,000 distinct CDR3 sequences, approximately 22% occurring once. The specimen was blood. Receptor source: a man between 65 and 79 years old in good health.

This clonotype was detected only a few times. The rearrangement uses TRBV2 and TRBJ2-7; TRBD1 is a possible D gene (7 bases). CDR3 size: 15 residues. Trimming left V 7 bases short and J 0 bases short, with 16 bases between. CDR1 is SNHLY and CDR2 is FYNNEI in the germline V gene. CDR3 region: CASMRGQLSSYEQYF. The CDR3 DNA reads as TGTGCCAGCATGCGGGGACAGCTTTCCTCCTACGAGCAGTACTTC.

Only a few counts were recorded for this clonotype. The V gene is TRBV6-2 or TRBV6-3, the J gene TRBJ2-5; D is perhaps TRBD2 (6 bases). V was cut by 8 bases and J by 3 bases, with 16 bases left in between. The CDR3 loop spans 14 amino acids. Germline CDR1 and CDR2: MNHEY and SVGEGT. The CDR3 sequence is CASLPGRREETQYF. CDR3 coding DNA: TGTGCCAGCCTCCCGGGGCGGAGGGAAGAGACCCAGTACTTC.